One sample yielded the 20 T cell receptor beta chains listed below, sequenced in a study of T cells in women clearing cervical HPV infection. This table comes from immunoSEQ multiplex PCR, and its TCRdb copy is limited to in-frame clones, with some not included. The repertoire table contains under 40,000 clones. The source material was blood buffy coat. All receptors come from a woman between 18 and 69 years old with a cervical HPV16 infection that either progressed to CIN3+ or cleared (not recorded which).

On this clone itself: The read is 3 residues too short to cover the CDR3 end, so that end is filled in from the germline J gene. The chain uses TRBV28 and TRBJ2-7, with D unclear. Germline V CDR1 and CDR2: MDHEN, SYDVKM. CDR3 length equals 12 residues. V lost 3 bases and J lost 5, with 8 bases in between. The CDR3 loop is CASSFLGDEQYF. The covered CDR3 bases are TGTGCCAGCAGTTTTCTAGGTGACGAG.

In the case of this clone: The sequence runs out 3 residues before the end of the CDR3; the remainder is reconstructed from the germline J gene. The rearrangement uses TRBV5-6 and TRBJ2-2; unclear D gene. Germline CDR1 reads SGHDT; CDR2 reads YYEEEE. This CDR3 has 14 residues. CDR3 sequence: CASSFRVTNSPLFF. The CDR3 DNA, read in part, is TGTGCCAGCAGCTTCCGGGTTACTAATTCTCCG.

This CDR3 reads CASSPDRANYGYTF. Partial CDR3 DNA: TGCGCCAGCAGCCCCGACAGGGCTAACTATGGC. The rearrangement uses TRBV5-1 and TRBJ1-2; 7 bases match TRBD1. Coverage ceases 3 residues before the CDR3 finishes, and the germline J gene fills in the end. The junction had 3 bases not matched to a gene; V was cut back by 4 bases and J by 0 bases. CDR3 length: 14 amino acids. Per the germline V gene, CDR1 is SGHRS and CDR2 is YFSETQ.

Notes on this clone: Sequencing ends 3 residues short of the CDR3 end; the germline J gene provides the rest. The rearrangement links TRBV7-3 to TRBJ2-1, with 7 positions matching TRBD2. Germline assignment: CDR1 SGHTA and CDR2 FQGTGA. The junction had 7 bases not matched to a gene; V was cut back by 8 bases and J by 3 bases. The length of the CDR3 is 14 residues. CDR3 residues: CASSERGGYNEQFF. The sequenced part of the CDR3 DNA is TGTGCCAGCTCGGAGCGGGGCGGCTACAATGAG.

CDR3 region: CASSDRGGNQPQYF. CDR3 DNA, as far as it was read: TGTGCCAGTAGCGACAGGGGTGGCAATCAGCCG. The chain combines TRBV19 with TRBJ2-3; TRBD1 aligns across 8 bases. The read comes to an end 3 residues before the CDR3 does, leaving the germline J gene to fill in the end. Germline V gene lookup returns CDR1 LNHDA and CDR2 SQIVND (reference sequence). The CDR3 is 14 amino acids.

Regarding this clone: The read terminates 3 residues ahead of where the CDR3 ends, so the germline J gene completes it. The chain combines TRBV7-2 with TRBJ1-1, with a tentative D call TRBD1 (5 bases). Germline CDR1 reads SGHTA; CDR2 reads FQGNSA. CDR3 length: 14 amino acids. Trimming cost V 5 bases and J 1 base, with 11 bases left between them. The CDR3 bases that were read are TGTGCCAGCAGCAAATACACAGGGAACACTGAA. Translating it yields CASSKYTGNTE. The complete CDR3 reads CASSKYTGNTEAFF.

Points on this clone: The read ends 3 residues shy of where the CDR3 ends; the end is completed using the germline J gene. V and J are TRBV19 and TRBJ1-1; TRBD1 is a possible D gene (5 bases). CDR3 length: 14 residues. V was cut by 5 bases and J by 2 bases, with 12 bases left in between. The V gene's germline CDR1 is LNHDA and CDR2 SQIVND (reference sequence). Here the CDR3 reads CASSPLTVNTEAFF. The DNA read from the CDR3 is TGTGCCAGTAGTCCCCTGACAGTTAACACTGAA.

The CDR3 loop reads CASSQVVRLAGPQSYEQYF. Partial CDR3 DNA: TGTGCCAGCAGCCAAGTGGTTAGGTTAGCGGGTCCCCAATCCTACGAG. The chain uses TRBV4-2 and TRBJ2-7, with 7 bases that match TRBD2. The CDR3 end is not reached by the read, which stops 3 residues before it; the germline J gene fills it in. The CDR3 is 19 amino acids. V gave up 1 base and J gave up 1 base; unmatched junction bases: 16. CDR1 LGHNA and CDR2 YNFKEQ come from the germline V gene.

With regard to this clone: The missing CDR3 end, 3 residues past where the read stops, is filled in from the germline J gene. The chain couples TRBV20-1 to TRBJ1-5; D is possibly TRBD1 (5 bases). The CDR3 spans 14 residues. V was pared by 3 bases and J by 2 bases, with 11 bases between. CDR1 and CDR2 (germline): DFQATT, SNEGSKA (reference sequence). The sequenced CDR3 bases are TGCAGTGCTAGGGACAATCAGGGCAATCAGCCC. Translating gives CSARDNQGNQP. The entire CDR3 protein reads CSARDNQGNQPQHF.

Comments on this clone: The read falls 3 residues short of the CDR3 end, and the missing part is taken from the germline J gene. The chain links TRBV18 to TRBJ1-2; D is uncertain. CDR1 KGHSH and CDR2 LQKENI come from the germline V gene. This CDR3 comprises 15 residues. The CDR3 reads CASSPPGPSLNDYTF. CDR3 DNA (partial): TGTGCCAGCTCACCGCCAGGTCCATCTCTCAATGAC.

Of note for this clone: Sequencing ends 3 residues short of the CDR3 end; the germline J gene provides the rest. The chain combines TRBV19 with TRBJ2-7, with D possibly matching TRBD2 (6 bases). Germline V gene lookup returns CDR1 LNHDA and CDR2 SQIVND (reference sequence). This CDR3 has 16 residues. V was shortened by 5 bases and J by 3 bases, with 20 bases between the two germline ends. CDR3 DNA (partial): TGTGCCAGTAGTGGCAGGGAGGCCGGCAGCCTCTACGAG. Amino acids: CASSGREAGSLYE. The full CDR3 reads CASSGREAGSLYEQYF.

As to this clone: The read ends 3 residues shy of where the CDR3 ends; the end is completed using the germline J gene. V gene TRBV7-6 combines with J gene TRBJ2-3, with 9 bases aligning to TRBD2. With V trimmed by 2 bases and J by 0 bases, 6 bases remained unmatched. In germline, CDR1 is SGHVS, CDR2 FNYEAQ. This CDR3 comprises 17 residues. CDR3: CASSLSTSGPSTDTQYF. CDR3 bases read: TGTGCCAGCAGCTTAAGCACTAGCGGGCCTAGCACAGATACG.

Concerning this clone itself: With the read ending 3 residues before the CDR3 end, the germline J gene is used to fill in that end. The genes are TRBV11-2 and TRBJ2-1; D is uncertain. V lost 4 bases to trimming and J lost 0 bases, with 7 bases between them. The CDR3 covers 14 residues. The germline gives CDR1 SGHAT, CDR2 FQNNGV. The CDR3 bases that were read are TGTGCCAGCAGCTCAGCGAGCTCCTACAATGAG. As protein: CASSSASSYNE. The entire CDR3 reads CASSSASSYNEQFF. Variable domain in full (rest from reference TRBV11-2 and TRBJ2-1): EAGVAQSPRYKIIEKRQSVAFWCNPISGHATLYWYQQILGQGPKLLIQFQNNGVVDDSQLPKDRFSAERLKGVDSTLKIQPAKLEDSAVYLCASSSASSYNEQFFGPGTRLTVL.

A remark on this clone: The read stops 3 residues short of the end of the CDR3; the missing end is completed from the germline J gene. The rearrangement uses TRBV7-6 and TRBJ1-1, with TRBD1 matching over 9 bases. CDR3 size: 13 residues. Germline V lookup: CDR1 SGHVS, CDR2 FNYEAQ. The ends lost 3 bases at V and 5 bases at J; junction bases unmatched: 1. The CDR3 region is CASSLDRGTEAFF. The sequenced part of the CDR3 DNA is TGTGCCAGCAGCTTGGACAGGGGAACTGAA.

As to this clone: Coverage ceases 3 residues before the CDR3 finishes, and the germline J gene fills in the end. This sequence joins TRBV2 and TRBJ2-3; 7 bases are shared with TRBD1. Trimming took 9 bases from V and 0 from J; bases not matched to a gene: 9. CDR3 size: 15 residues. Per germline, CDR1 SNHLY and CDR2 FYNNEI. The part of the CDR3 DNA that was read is TGTGCCAGTGCGACCGGACAGGACAGCACAGATACG. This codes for CASATGQDSTDT. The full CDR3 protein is CASATGQDSTDTQYF.

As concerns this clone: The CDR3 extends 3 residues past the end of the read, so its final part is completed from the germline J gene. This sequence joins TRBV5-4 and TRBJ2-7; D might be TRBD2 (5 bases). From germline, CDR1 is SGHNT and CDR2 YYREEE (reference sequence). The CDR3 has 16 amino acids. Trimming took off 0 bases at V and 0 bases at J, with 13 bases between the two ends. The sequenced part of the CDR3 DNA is TGTGCCAGCAGCTTGGGCGGGCGTACGAGCTCCTACGAG. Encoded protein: CASSLGGRTSSYE. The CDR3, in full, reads CASSLGGRTSSYEQYF.

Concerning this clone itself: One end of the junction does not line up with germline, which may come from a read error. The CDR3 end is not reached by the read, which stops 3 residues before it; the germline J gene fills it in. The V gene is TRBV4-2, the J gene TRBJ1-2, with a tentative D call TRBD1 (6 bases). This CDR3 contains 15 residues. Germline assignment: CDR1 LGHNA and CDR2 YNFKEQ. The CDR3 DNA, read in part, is TGCGCCAGCAGCCAAAACAACTGGGGGCAAGATGGC. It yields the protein CASSQNNWGQDG. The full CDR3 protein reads CASSQNNWGQDGYTF.

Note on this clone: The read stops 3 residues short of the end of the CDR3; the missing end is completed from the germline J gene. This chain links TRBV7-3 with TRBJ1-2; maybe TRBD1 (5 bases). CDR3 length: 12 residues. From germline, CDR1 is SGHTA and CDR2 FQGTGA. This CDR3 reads CASSLIGGDYTF. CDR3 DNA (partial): TGTGCCAGCAGCTTAATCGGGGGTGAC.

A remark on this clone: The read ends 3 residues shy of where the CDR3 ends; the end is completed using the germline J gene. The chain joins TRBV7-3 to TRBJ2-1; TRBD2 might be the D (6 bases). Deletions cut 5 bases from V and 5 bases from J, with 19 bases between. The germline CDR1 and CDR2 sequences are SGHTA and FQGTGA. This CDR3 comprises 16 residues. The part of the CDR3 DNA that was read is TGTGCCAGCAGCGGTGCTTTGGGCGGGATTCACAATGAG. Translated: CASSGALGGIHNE. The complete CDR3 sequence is CASSGALGGIHNEQFF.

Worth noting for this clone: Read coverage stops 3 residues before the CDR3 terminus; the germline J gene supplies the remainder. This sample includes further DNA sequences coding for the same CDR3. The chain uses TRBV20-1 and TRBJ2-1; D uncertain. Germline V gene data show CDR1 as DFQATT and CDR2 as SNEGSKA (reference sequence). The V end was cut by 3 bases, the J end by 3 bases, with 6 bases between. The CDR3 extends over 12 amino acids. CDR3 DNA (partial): TGCAGTGCTAGCCGGGTCTACAATGAG. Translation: CSASRVYNE. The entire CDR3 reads CSASRVYNEQFF.